The 9 T cell receptor beta chains presented below share a single source sample, sequenced in a study of blood T cells in healthy people across ages. A second about 7 to 11 cycle PCR used barcoded and J-beta primers. Each CDR3 protein gets one entry after TCRdb re-called the 5' RACE reads with MiXCR. The data hold hundreds of thousands of distinct CDR3 sequences, with roughly half observed a single time. Sequencing was performed on blood. These receptors were taken from a woman over 75 in good health.

For this clonotype: Being one base from a much bigger clone, this may be a read error. The rearrangement links TRBV5-1 to TRBJ2-1; no definite D call. Matching the DNA end better, TRBJ2-7 makes the J call doubtful. Per the germline V gene, CDR1 is SGHRS and CDR2 is YFSETQ. The CDR3 is 16 residues long. The CDR3 DNA follows: TGCGCCAGCAGCTGGGCCCAGCCATTCCTCTACAATGAGCAGTACTTC. Protein sequence: CASSWAQPFLYNEQYF.

The chain joins TRBV2 to TRBJ1-4; a possible D gene is TRBD1 (5 bases). Per germline, CDR1 SNHLY and CDR2 FYNNEI. Trimming took 7 bases from V and 0 from J, leaving 12 bases between them. The CDR3 is 15 residues long. The CDR3 DNA sequence: TGTGCCAGCATCAGGGCAGATGCAACTAATGAAAAACTGTTTTTT. This encodes CASIRADATNEKLFF.

The V gene is TRBV7-3, the J gene TRBJ1-1; 7 nucleotides match TRBD1. The CDR3 consists of 12 residues. V shed 4 bases, J shed 6 bases, and the junction held 2 bases outside the gene matches. CDR1 SGHTA and CDR2 FQGTGA come from the germline V gene. In nucleotides, the CDR3 is TGTGCCAGCAGCTCCGACAGGGCTGAAGCTTTCTTT. This encodes CASSSDRAEAFF.

This clonotype was counted a single time. This may be a read error: a much more frequent sequence differs by one nucleotide. CDR3 nucleotide sequence: TGTGCCAGCCCACCACAGCGGACTGGGAATGAGCAGTTCTTC. Its protein product is CASPPQRTGNEQFF. V gene TRBV18 combines with J gene TRBJ2-1, with D possibly matching TRBD2 (5 bases). CDR1 and CDR2 (germline): KGHSH, LQKENI. The CDR3 covers 14 residues.

About this clonotype itself: A much larger clonotype is one base distant, so this may be a read error. This CDR3 reads CASRRTADTQYF. CDR3 in DNA: TGTGCCAGTAGGAGGACAGCAGATACGCAGTATTTT. The chain employs TRBV19 and TRBJ2-3; tentatively, D is TRBD1 (6 bases). Germline CDR1 and CDR2: LNHDA and SQIVND (reference sequence). CDR3 length: 12 residues. V lost 6 bases and J 4 bases, leaving 8 bases between the germline ends. Filled out from reference TRBV19 and TRBJ2-3, the complete variable domain reads DGGITQSPKYLFRKEGQNVTLSCEQNLNHDAMYWYRQDPGQGLRLIYYSQIVNDFQKGDIAEGYSVSREKKESFPLTVTSAQKNPTAFYLCASRRTADTQYFGPGTRLTVL.

The chain's CDR3 is CASSGTPGQGLGNTIYF. CDR3 sequence (DNA): TGTGCCAGCAGCGGGACTCCGGGACAGGGGTTAGGAAACACCATATATTTT. V and J are TRBV2 and TRBJ1-3; TRBD1 matches 10 bases. CDR1 and CDR2 (germline): SNHLY, FYNNEI. V trimming: 6 bases; J trimming: 4 bases; junction bases outside the gene matches: 12. This CDR3 is built from 17 residues.

This clonotype was counted a few times. This chain joins TRBV5-8 and TRBJ1-1; D may be TRBD1 (6 bases). Per the germline V gene, CDR1 is SGHTS and CDR2 is YDEGEE. CDR3 size: 15 residues. V lost 0 bases and J lost 2, with 11 bases in between. The CDR3 protein is CASSLVWGPNTEAFF. The CDR3 coding sequence is TGTGCCAGCAGCTTGGTTTGGGGGCCTAACACTGAAGCTTTCTTT.

On this clonotype itself: One end of the junction fails to match germline, which may point to a read error. The DNA for the CDR3 is TGTGCCAACAGTTTATCGATTAGCGGGGGGGCCGATAACATTCAGTACTTC. This encodes CANSLSISGGADNIQYF. The chain employs TRBV27 and TRBJ2-4, with 11 bases identical to TRBD2. The CDR3 has 17 amino acids. Germline lookup yields CDR1 MNHEY and CDR2 SMNVEV (reference sequence).

This clonotype came up many times. The chain uses TRBV25-1 and TRBJ2-3; 8 positions agree with TRBD2. There are 16 residues in the CDR3. V dropped 3 bases and J dropped 0; count of bases not matched to a gene: 5. CDR1 and CDR2 (germline): MGHDK, SYGVNS. In nucleotides, the CDR3 is TGTGCCAGCAGTGATCCCGGGGGGGACAGCACAGATACGCAGTATTTT. Amino acid sequence: CASSDPGGDSTDTQYF.